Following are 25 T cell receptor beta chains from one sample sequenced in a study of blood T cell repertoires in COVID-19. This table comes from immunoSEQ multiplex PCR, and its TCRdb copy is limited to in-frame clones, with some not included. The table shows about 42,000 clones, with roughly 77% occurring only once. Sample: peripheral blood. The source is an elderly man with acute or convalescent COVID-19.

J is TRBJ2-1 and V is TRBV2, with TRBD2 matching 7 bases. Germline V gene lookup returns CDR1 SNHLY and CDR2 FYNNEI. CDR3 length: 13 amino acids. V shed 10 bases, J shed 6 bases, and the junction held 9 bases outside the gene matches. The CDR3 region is CAKEAGSGNEQFF. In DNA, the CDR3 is TGTGCCAAAGAAGCGGGGTCCGGCAATGAGCAGTTCTTC.

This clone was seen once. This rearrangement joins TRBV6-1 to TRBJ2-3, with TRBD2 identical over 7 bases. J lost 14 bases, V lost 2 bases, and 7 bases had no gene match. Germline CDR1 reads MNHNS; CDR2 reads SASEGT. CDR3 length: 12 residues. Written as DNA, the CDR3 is TGTGCCAGCAGTGAATTCGGTCGCGGGGGGTATTTT. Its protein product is CASSEFGRGGYF.

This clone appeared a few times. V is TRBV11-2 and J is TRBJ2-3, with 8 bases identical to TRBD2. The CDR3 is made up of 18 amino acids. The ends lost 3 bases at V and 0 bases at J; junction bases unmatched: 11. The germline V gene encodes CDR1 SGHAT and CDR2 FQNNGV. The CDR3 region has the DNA TGTGCCAGCAGCTTCTTGGCTAGCGGGTACGCTAGCACAGATACGCAGTATTTT. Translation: CASSFLASGYASTDTQYF.

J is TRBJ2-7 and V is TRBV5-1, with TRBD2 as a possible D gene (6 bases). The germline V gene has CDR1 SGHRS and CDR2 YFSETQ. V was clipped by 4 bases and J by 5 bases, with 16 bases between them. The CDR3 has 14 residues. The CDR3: CASSDGRGGHEQYF. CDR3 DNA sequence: TGCGCCAGCAGCGACGGGAGAGGAGGTCACGAGCAGTACTTC. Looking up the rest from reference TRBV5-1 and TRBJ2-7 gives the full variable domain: KAGVTQTPRYLIKTRGQQVTLSCSPISGHRSVSWYQQTPGQGLQFLFEYFSETQRNKGNFPGRFSGRQFSNSRSEMNVSTLELGDSALYLCASSDGRGGHEQYFGPGTRLTVT.

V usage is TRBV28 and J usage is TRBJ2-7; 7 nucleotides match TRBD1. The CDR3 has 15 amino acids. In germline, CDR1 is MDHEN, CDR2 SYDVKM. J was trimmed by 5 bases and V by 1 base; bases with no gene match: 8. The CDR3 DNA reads TGTGCCAGCAGTTTATACACAGGGGCTGTCAACGAGCAGTACTTC. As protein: CASSLYTGAVNEQYF.

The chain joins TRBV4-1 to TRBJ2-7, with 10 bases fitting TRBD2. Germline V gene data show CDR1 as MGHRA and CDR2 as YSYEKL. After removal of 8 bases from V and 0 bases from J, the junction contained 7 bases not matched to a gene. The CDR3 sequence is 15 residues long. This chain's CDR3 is CASCPGTSDSYEQYF. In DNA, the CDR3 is TGCGCCAGCTGCCCGGGGACTAGCGACTCCTACGAGCAGTACTTC.

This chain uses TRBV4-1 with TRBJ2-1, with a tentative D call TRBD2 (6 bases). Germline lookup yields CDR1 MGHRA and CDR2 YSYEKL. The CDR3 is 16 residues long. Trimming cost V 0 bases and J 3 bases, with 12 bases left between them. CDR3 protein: CASSQDLAGIYNEQFF. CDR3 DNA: TGCGCCAGCAGCCAAGACTTGGCGGGGATCTACAATGAGCAGTTCTTC.

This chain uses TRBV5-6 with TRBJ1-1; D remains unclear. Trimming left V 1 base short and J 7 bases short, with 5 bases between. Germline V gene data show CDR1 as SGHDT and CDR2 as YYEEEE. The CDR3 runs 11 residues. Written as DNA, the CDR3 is TGTGCCAGCAGCTTGACTGGTGAAGCTTTCTTT. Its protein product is CASSLTGEAFF.

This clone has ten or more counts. The CDR3 spells CASSIARRRTEQFF. The CDR3 nucleotides are TGTGCCAGTAGTATAGCTCGGAGGAGGACTGAGCAGTTCTTC. The V call is TRBV19, the J call TRBJ2-1; perhaps TRBD2 as D (5 bases). Trimming took off 1 base at V and 9 bases at J, with 13 bases between the two ends. This CDR3 has 14 residues. CDR1 and CDR2 (germline): LNHDA, SQIVND (reference sequence).

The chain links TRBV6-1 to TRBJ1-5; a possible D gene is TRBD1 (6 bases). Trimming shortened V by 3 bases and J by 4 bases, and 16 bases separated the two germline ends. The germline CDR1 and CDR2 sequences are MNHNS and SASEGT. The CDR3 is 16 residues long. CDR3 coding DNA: TGTGCCAGCAGTGATTTGCAACAGGGTACAAATCAGCCCCAGCATTTT. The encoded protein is CASSDLQQGTNQPQHF.

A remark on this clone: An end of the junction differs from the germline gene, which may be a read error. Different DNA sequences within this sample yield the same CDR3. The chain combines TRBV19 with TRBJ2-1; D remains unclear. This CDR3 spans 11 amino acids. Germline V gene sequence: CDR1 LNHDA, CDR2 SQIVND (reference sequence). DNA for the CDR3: TGCGCCAGTAGTATCCGGAATGAGCAGTTCTTC. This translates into CASSIRNEQFF.

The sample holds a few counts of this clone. CDR3: CASSLTSGGDTGELFF. CDR3 DNA: TGTGCCAGCAGCTTGACTAGCGGGGGGGACACCGGGGAGCTGTTTTTT. The V gene is TRBV7-2, the J gene TRBJ2-2; 14 bases are a match to TRBD2. The CDR3 has 16 amino acids. Germline V gene sequence: CDR1 SGHTA, CDR2 FQGNSA. Trimming removed 3 bases from V and 3 bases from J; junction bases left unmatched: 0.

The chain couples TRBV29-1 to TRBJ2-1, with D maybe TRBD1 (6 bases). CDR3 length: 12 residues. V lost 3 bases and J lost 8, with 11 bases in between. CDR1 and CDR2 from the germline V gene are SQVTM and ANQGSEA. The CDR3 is CSVDQGIDEQFF. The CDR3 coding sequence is TGCAGCGTTGACCAGGGGATCGATGAGCAGTTCTTC.

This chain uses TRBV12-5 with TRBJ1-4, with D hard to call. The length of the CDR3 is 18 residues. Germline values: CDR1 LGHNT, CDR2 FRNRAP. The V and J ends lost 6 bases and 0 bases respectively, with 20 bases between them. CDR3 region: CASGSPGRWGATNEKLFF. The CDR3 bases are TGTGCTAGTGGCTCCCCCGGTCGGTGGGGAGCAACTAATGAAAAACTGTTTTTT.

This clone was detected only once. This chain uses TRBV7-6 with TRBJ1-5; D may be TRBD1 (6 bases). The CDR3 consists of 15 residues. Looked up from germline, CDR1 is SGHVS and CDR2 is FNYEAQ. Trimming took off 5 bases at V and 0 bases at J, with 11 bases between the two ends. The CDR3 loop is CASSQRTDSNQPQHF. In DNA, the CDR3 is TGTGCCAGCAGCCAAAGGACAGATAGCAATCAGCCCCAGCATTTT.

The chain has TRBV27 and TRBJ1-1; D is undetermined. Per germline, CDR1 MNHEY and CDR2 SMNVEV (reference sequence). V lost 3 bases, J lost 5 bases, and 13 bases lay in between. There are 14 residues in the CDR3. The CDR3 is CASSFSGSGTEAFF. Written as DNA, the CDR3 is TGTGCCAGCAGTTTTTCTGGGAGCGGAACTGAAGCTTTCTTT.

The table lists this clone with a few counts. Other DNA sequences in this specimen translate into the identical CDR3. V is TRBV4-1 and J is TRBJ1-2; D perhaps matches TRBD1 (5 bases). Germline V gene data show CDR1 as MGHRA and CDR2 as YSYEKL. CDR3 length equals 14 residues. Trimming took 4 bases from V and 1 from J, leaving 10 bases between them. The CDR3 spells CASSPQDFNYGYTF. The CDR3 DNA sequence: TGCGCCAGCAGCCCACAGGATTTTAACTATGGCTACACCTTC.

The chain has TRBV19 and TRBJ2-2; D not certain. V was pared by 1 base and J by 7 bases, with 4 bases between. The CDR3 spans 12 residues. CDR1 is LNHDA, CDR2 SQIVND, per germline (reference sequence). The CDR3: CASSIGDGELFF. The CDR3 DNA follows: TGTGCCAGTAGTATAGGAGACGGGGAGCTGTTTTTT. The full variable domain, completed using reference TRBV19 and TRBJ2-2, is DGGITQSPKYLFRKEGQNVTLSCEQNLNHDAMYWYRQDPGQGLRLIYYSQIVNDFQKGDIAEGYSVSREKKESFPLTVTSAQKNPTAFYLCASSIGDGELFFGEGSRLTVL.

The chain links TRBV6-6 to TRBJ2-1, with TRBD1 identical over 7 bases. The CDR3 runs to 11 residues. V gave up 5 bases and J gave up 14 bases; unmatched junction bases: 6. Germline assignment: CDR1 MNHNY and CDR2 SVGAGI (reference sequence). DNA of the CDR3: TGTGCCAGCAGTGACCGACAGGGCAAGTTCTTC. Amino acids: CASSDRQGKFF.

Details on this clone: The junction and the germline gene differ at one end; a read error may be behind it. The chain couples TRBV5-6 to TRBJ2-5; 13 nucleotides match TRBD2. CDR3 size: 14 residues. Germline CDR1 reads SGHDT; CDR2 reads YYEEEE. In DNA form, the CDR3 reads TGTGCCAGCAGCAAGACTAGCGGGGGGCAACTGGGTGACTTC. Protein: CASSKTSGGQLGDF. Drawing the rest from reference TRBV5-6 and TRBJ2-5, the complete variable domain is DAGVTQSPTHLIKTRGQQVTLRCSPKSGHDTVSWYQQALGQGPQFIFQYYEEEERQRGNFPDRFSGHQFPNYSSELNVNALLLGDSALYLCASSKTSGGQLGDFGPGTRLLVL.

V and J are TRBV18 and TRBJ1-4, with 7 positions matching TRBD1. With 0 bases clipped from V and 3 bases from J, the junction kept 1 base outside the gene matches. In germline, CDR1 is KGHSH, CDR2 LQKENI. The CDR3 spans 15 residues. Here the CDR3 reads CASSPPGQPNEKLFF. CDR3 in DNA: TGTGCCAGCTCACCACCGGGACAGCCTAATGAAAAACTGTTTTTT.

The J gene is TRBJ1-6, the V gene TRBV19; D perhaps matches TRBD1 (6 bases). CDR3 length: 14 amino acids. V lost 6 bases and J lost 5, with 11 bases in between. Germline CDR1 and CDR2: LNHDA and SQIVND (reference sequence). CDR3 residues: CASSNTGNNSPLHF. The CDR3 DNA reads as TGTGCCAGTAGCAATACAGGGAATAATTCACCCCTCCACTTT.

The CDR3 DNA reads as TGTGCCAGCAGTTTGGCAGGGGGCTACACCTTC. This sequence encodes CASSLAGGYTF. The V call is TRBV28, the J call TRBJ1-2; D is perhaps TRBD1 (5 bases). Deletions cut 3 bases from V and 8 bases from J, with 7 bases between. CDR1 and CDR2 (germline): MDHEN, SYDVKM. The CDR3 has 11 residues.

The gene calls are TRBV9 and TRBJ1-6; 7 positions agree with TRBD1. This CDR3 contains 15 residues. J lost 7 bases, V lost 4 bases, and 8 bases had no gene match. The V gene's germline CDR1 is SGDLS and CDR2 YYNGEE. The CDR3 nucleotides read TGTGCCAGCAGCTTGGGGACAGATGGAAATTCACCCCTCCACTTT. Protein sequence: CASSLGTDGNSPLHF.

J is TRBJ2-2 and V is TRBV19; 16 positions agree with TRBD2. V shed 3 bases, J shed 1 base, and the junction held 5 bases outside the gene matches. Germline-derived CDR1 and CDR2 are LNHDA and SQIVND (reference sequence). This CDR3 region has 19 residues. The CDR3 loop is CASSMGLAGGKGNTGELFF. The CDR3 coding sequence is TGTGCCAGTAGTATGGGACTAGCGGGAGGGAAAGGGAACACCGGGGAGCTGTTTTTT.